This passage covers 13 T cell receptor beta chains from one sample sequenced in a study of vaccination and CD4 T cells after COVID-19. The Oncomine TCR Beta short-read assay was applied to DNA of cultured CD4+ T cells. TCRdb reprocessed the PCR reads with MiXCR, giving one entry per CDR3 protein. The data show over 15,000 distinct CDR3 sequences, about 53% seen once. These receptors lack a known antigen. Treatment noted: roughly ten-day PBMC culture with coronavirus spike peptide pools or control peptides (ViraFEST assay). Sequencing was performed on CD4+ T cells from blood, cultured in vitro, taken before SARS-CoV-2 vaccination. These receptors came from a human donor who had recovered from COVID-19.

This chain links TRBV25-1 with TRBJ2-5; 9 bases are shared with TRBD2. CDR3 length equals 16 residues. The V segment lost 2 bases and the J segment 0 bases; nucleotides outside the gene matches: 4. From germline, CDR1 is MGHDK and CDR2 SYGVNS. The chain's CDR3 is CASSEASGTNQETQYF. In DNA form, the CDR3 reads TGTGCCAGCAGTGAAGCTAGCGGGACTAACCAAGAGACCCAGTACTTC.

This clonotype was observed a few times. The chain joins TRBV20-1 to TRBJ1-5, with 11 positions matching TRBD1. With V trimmed by 5 bases and J by 3 bases, 3 bases remained unmatched. The CDR3 is 14 amino acids. CDR1 is DFQATT and CDR2 is SNEGSKA in the germline V gene (reference sequence). The CDR3 loop is CSAWDRGTNQPQHF. In DNA form, the CDR3 reads TGCAGTGCTTGGGACAGGGGGACCAATCAGCCCCAGCATTTT.

V and J are TRBV7-8 and TRBJ2-7; D ambiguous. The V end lost 5 bases, the J end lost 3 bases, and 11 bases lay between the germline ends. The CDR3 length is 13 residues. Looked up from germline, CDR1 is SGHVS and CDR2 is FQNEAQ. CDR3 coding DNA: TGTGCCAGCAGCCTAGAACGTAACTACGAGCAGTACTTC. Protein sequence: CASSLERNYEQYF.

The chain recombines TRBV18 with TRBJ1-6, with a tentative D call TRBD1 (5 bases). There are 16 residues in the CDR3. The V end lost 3 bases, the J end lost 5 bases, and 14 bases lay between the germline ends. Germline V gene data show CDR1 as KGHSH and CDR2 as LQKENI. In DNA form, the CDR3 reads TGTGCCAGCTCACCCCTCGGGGGTAAAGATAATTCACCCCTCCACTTT. This sequence encodes CASSPLGGKDNSPLHF.

V is TRBV6-1 and J is TRBJ1-2; 12 nucleotides match TRBD1. Germline V CDR1 and CDR2: MNHNS, SASEGT. Trimming at V came to 8 bases and at J to 4 bases, leaving 5 bases not matched to a gene. CDR3 length: 14 amino acids. The CDR3 here is CASRDRGLVYGYTF. CDR3 bases: TGTGCCAGCCGGGACAGGGGGCTGGTCTATGGCTACACCTTC.

For the CDR3, the DNA is TGTGCCAGCAGTTCCGGGCCCTCCGGGGGGACCCAGTACTTC. Its protein is CASSSGPSGGTQYF. This chain uses TRBV27 with TRBJ2-5; a weak D match, TRBD2 (6 bases). V was shortened by 4 bases and J by 7 bases, with 16 bases between the two germline ends. Germline V lookup: CDR1 MNHEY, CDR2 SMNVEV (reference sequence). This CDR3 is 14 amino acids long.

Within the sample, this clonotype is medium-sized. The chain uses TRBV20-1 and TRBJ1-5, with D unclear. CDR3 length: 11 residues. CDR1 and CDR2 (germline): DFQATT, SNEGSKA (reference sequence). V dropped 6 bases and J dropped 6 bases, with 9 bases sitting between them. CDR3 amino acids: CSALWGQPQHF. DNA for the CDR3: TGCAGTGCCCTGTGGGGTCAGCCCCAGCATTTT.

This clonotype has a handful of counts. The V call is TRBV20-1, the J call TRBJ2-7; 9 positions match TRBD2. The CDR3 spans 13 residues. The germline CDR1 and CDR2 sequences are DFQATT and SNEGSKA (reference sequence). After removal of 6 bases from V and 0 bases from J, the junction contained 3 bases not matched to a gene. The CDR3 loop is CSAQTSGSYEQYF. CDR3 nucleotide sequence: TGCAGTGCCCAGACTAGCGGCTCCTACGAGCAGTACTTC.

This rearrangement joins TRBV6-2 or TRBV6-3 to TRBJ2-3; no clear D gene. Trimming left V 2 bases short and J 5 bases short, with 8 bases between. Looked up from germline, CDR1 is MNHEY and CDR2 is SVGEGT. The CDR3 is 13 residues long. CDR3: CASSYGEGDTQYF. CDR3 nucleotide sequence: TGTGCCAGCAGTTACGGGGAAGGAGATACGCAGTATTTT.

This clonotype appeared a single time. The chain has TRBV12-3 or TRBV12-4 and TRBJ1-2, with a tentative D call TRBD1 (5 bases). CDR3 length equals 17 residues. The ends were cut back, 6 bases at V and 3 bases at J, with 23 bases in the middle. CDR3 in DNA: TGTGCCAGCAGCGCCTTGGGACCCTCGGGTTTCCACTATGGCTACACCTTC. Translation gives CASSALGPSGFHYGYTF.

Notes on this clonotype: No DNA is shown, since the ends of the CDR3 on it are uncertain; the CDR3 is the one TCRdb lists. J is TRBJ1-2 and V is TRBV20-1. The V gene's germline CDR1 is DFQATT and CDR2 SNEGSKA (reference sequence). The CDR3 sequence runs 13 residues, both termini included. The CDR3 spells CSARDIGVAEGTF.

CDR3 in amino acids: CASRPGTSGAYNEQFF. The DNA for the CDR3 is TGTGCCAGCAGACCCGGGACTAGCGGAGCCTACAATGAGCAGTTCTTC. The V call is TRBV11-2, the J call TRBJ2-1; TRBD2 matches 11 bases. The CDR3 loop spans 16 amino acids. The germline gives CDR1 SGHAT, CDR2 FQNNGV. The J segment lost 2 bases and the V segment lost 6 bases, leaving 6 bases of the junction unmatched.

The chain carries TRBV18 and TRBJ2-1; D might be TRBD2 (5 bases). The germline V gene has CDR1 KGHSH and CDR2 LQKENI. Trimming stripped 6 bases from V and 5 bases from J, with 11 bases between. The CDR3 is 13 amino acids. This chain's CDR3 is CASSSSGDNEQFF. CDR3 nucleotides: TGTGCCAGCTCCAGCAGCGGCGACAATGAGCAGTTCTTC.